These 28 T cell receptor beta chains came from one sample sequenced in a study of T cell repertoires in cytomegalovirus infection. TCRdb used MiXCR to reprocess the reads, holding one entry per CDR3 protein. The sample has roughly 300,000 distinct CDR3 sequences, 9.5% seen once. Sequenced input: PBMCs. These receptors were collected from a human donor in good health (CMV status not recorded). Some clones in this sample may be carry-over from other donors' samples.

The V and J genes are TRBV20-1 and TRBJ2-5, with a weak D call TRBD2 (6 bases). The germline V gene encodes CDR1 DFQATT and CDR2 SNEGSKA (reference sequence). The CDR3 has 14 amino acids. Trimming took 6 bases from V and 6 from J, leaving 20 bases between them. The CDR3 region is CSALLRDAVKTQYF. In DNA form, the CDR3 reads TGCAGTGCCCTATTGCGGGATGCTGTGAAGACCCAGTACTTC.

The V call is TRBV28, the J call TRBJ2-1, with D perhaps matching TRBD1 or TRBD2 (5 bases each). This CDR3 is built from 15 residues. CDR1 is MDHEN and CDR2 is SYDVKM in the germline V gene. V dropped 2 bases and J dropped 8 bases, with 16 bases sitting between them. The CDR3: CASSLGPGRGDEQFF. In DNA form, the CDR3 reads TGTGCCAGCAGTTTAGGGCCGGGACGGGGTGATGAGCAGTTCTTC.

This clonotype was counted ten times or more. The junction differs from germline at one of its ends, possibly a read error. The V call is TRBV27, the J call TRBJ2-5; 11 bases agree with TRBD2. This CDR3 has 16 residues. CDR1 MNHEY and CDR2 SMNVEV come from the germline V gene (reference sequence). The CDR3 reads CASNLPGTSGLETQYF. CDR3 nucleotide sequence: TGTGCCAGCAATTTACCCGGGACTAGCGGATTAGAGACCCAGTACTTC.

There are a few counts of this clonotype. CDR3 in DNA: TGTGCCAGCAGACGGCAGGGGTTCCTGAACACTGAAGCTTTCTTT. Amino acids: CASRRQGFLNTEAFF. The V and J genes are TRBV6-5 and TRBJ1-1; D is possibly TRBD1 (6 bases). Germline V CDR1 and CDR2: MNHEY, SVGAGI. V dropped 6 bases and J dropped 0 bases, with 14 bases sitting between them. There are 15 residues in the CDR3.

This clonotype was counted between two and nine times. The rearrangement links TRBV7-2 to TRBJ2-5; 7 positions agree with TRBD2. With V trimmed by 6 bases and J by 2 bases, 3 bases remained unmatched. Germline V lookup: CDR1 SGHTA, CDR2 FQGNSA. CDR3 length: 13 amino acids. The CDR3: CASRKGLQETQYF. The CDR3 region has the DNA TGTGCCAGCAGAAAGGGACTACAAGAGACCCAGTACTTC.

For the CDR3, the DNA is TGTGCCAGCAGCGCGGCCGGTGGCCAAGAGACCCAGTACTTC. It yields the protein CASSAAGGQETQYF. V and J are TRBV9 and TRBJ2-5; D gene ambiguous. Germline CDR1 and CDR2: SGDLS and YYNGEE. The CDR3 has 14 residues. Between the trimmed V and J ends, which lost 3 bases and 1 base, there was a span of 10 bases.

This clonotype was recorded a few times. The chain uses TRBV7-2 and TRBJ2-7; TRBD2 matches 8 bases. The CDR3 sequence is 15 residues long. The ends lost 5 bases at V and 3 bases at J; junction bases unmatched: 9. Germline V gene sequence: CDR1 SGHTA, CDR2 FQGNSA. In DNA form, the CDR3 reads TGTGCCAGCAGCCCAATCGCGGGGGGCCGCTACGAGCAGTACTTC. Its protein is CASSPIAGGRYEQYF.

Regarding this clonotype: It is likely a read error, because the conserved phenylalanine at the end of the CDR3 is missing. V and J are TRBV11-3 and TRBJ2-2, with TRBD2 matching 11 bases. The V and J ends lost 3 bases and 4 bases, in that order; junction bases with no gene match: 4. The CDR3 consists of 16 residues. The germline CDR1 and CDR2 sequences are SGHNT and YENEEA. Here the CDR3 DNA reads TGTGCCAGCAGCTTTTCCCTAGCGGGGGGCACCGGGGAGCTGTTTCTT. This sequence encodes CASSFSLAGGTGELFL.

This clonotype was observed many times. The chain combines TRBV2 with TRBJ1-5, with D unresolved. Trimming removed 7 bases at V and 3 bases at J, with 10 bases between. Germline-derived CDR1 and CDR2 are SNHLY and FYNNEI. CDR3 length equals 13 residues. CDR3 amino acids: CASNGQVNQPQHF. CDR3 DNA sequence: TGTGCCAGCAATGGGCAGGTCAATCAGCCCCAGCATTTT.

Only a few counts were recorded for this clonotype. The chain combines TRBV6-2 or TRBV6-3 with TRBJ1-1; no firm D call. Per germline, CDR1 MNHEY and CDR2 SVGEGT. The V gene lost 6 bases and the J gene lost 1 base, with 12 bases spanning the gap. The CDR3 loop spans 14 amino acids. The CDR3 spells CASSFPTANTEAFF. The CDR3, as DNA: TGTGCCAGCAGCTTTCCCACAGCGAACACTGAAGCTTTCTTT.

In its sample, this clonotype was seen many times. The chain recombines TRBV7-9 with TRBJ2-7; 10 bases fit TRBD1. The CDR3 totals 14 residues. V shed 4 bases and J 4 bases; nucleotides not matched to a gene: 4. The germline V gene has CDR1 SEHNR and CDR2 FQNEAQ (reference sequence). In nucleotides, the CDR3 is TGTGCCAGCAGCTCCCGGGACAGGGGATACGAGCAGTACTTC. It codes for CASSSRDRGYEQYF.

This clonotype was detected many times. This chain joins TRBV7-2 and TRBJ1-4; 8 bases are shared with TRBD1. The CDR3 consists of 15 residues. V gave up 3 bases and J gave up 8 bases; unmatched junction bases: 8. From germline, CDR1 is SGHTA and CDR2 FQGNSA. CDR3 amino acids: CASSFAGGRGEKLFF. The CDR3 DNA sequence: TGTGCCAGCAGCTTCGCAGGGGGCAGAGGCGAAAAACTGTTTTTT. The full variable domain, rest sourced from reference TRBV7-2 and TRBJ1-4, is GAGVSQSPSNKVTEKGKDVELRCDPISGHTALYWYRQSLGQGLEFLIYFQGNSAPDKSGLPSDRFSAERTGGSVSTLTIQRTQQEDSAVYLCASSFAGGRGEKLFFGSGTQLSVL.

This clonotype was found many times. The chain couples TRBV7-6 to TRBJ2-5; TRBD2 matches 10 bases. Losses at the gene ends were 2 bases for V and 0 bases for J; bases not matched to a gene: 9. The CDR3 has 18 residues. Germline assignment: CDR1 SGHVS and CDR2 FNYEAQ. This chain's CDR3 is CASSLYARTSGNQETQYF. Written as DNA, the CDR3 is TGTGCCAGCAGCTTATACGCCCGGACTAGCGGAAACCAAGAGACCCAGTACTTC.

This clonotype showed up many times. This chain connects TRBV7-3 to TRBJ2-1; 11 bases are shared with TRBD2. Looked up from germline, CDR1 is SGHTA and CDR2 is FQGTGA. Trimming cost V 6 bases and J 7 bases; bases outside gene matches: 2. There are 13 residues in the CDR3. As DNA, the CDR3 is TGTGCCAGCAGGCTAGCGGGAGGAAATGAGCAGTTCTTC. Its translation: CASRLAGGNEQFF.

The V call is TRBV20-1, the J call TRBJ1-5; tentative D call: TRBD1 (6 bases). The V end lost 6 bases, the J end lost 4 bases, and 13 bases lay between the germline ends. The CDR3 extends over 13 amino acids. CDR1 is DFQATT and CDR2 is SNEGSKA in the germline V gene (reference sequence). As DNA, the CDR3 is TGCAGTGCCGAGACAGGTCCAAATCAGCCCCAGCATTTT. As protein: CSAETGPNQPQHF.

The table lists this clonotype with a few counts. This chain uses TRBV6-6 with TRBJ2-7, with 7 bases identical to TRBD2. Trimming took 6 bases from V and 0 from J; bases not matched to a gene: 8. Germline V lookup: CDR1 MNHNY, CDR2 SVGAGI (reference sequence). The CDR3 contains 15 residues. The CDR3 DNA sequence: TGTGCCAGCAGGAACCAAGCGGGATACTCCTACGAGCAGTACTTC. Its translation is CASRNQAGYSYEQYF.

This clonotype was counted many times. In nucleotides, the CDR3 is TGTGCCAGCAGGGACAGGGGGCGCGGAGAGACCCAGTACTTC. Protein: CASRDRGRGETQYF. The chain couples TRBV7-2 to TRBJ2-5; 11 bases match TRBD1. With 6 bases clipped from V and 4 bases from J, the junction kept 4 bases outside the gene matches. CDR1 and CDR2 from the germline V gene are SGHTA and FQGNSA. The CDR3 sequence is 14 residues long.

There are a few counts of this clonotype. The chain employs TRBV27 and TRBJ1-3, with D unresolved. Between the trimmed V and J ends, which lost 8 bases and 1 base, there was a span of 9 bases. Germline V gene data show CDR1 as MNHEY and CDR2 as SMNVEV (reference sequence). The CDR3 is made up of 13 amino acids. CDR3 loop: CASPQPSGNTIYF. CDR3 DNA: TGTGCCAGCCCGCAGCCTTCTGGAAACACCATATATTTT.

In this sample, this clonotype turned up many times. The V call is TRBV28, the J call TRBJ2-1, with D tentatively TRBD2 (6 bases). The germline V and J ends were trimmed by 5 bases and 0 bases, with 14 bases remaining between them. The length of the CDR3 is 16 residues. In germline, CDR1 is MDHEN, CDR2 SYDVKM. CDR3 in amino acids: CASSDTSFSSYNEQFF. DNA of the CDR3: TGTGCCAGCAGTGATACTAGCTTCAGCTCCTACAATGAGCAGTTCTTC.

The DNA of the CDR3 is TGTGCCAGCAGTTTATTAGTGGGTAATTCACCCCTCCACTTT. Amino acids: CASSLLVGNSPLHF. V and J are TRBV28 and TRBJ1-6; no firm D call. Germline values: CDR1 MDHEN, CDR2 SYDVKM. Trimming removed 1 base from V and 6 bases from J, with 7 bases in between. This CDR3 is built from 14 residues. Looking up the rest from reference TRBV28 and TRBJ1-6 gives the full variable domain: DVKVTQSSRYLVKRTGEKVFLECVQDMDHENMFWYRQDPGLGLRLIYFSYDVKMKEKGDIPEGYSVSREKKERFSLILESASTNQTSMYLCASSLLVGNSPLHFGNGTRLTVT.

This clonotype has only a few counts. The V and J genes are TRBV6-8 and TRBJ2-7; tentatively, D is TRBD1 (6 bases). Trimming removed 2 bases at V and 0 bases at J, with 11 bases between. Germline V lookup: CDR1 MNHGY, CDR2 SAAAGT. This CDR3 comprises 15 residues. The DNA of the CDR3 is TGTGCCAGCAGTTACCAGACAGGCTTCTCCTACGAGCAGTACTTC. Protein sequence: CASSYQTGFSYEQYF.

This chain connects TRBV4-3 to TRBJ2-7; D is possibly TRBD1 or TRBD2 (5 bases each). Trimming stripped 0 bases from V and 5 bases from J, with 11 bases between. This CDR3 is built from 14 residues. Germline loops: CDR1 LGHNA, CDR2 YSLEER. The CDR3 region is CASSQDGTRDEQYF. The CDR3 DNA reads as TGCGCCAGCAGCCAAGATGGGACCCGGGACGAGCAGTACTTC.

The J gene is TRBJ2-5, the V gene TRBV27; D ambiguous. CDR1 is MNHEY and CDR2 is SMNVEV in the germline V gene (reference sequence). The CDR3 runs 15 residues. Trimming pared 7 bases from V and 1 base from J, leaving 16 bases between. DNA for the CDR3: TGTGCCAGCATGAGTCTGGGCGGCACCCAAGAGACCCAGTACTTC. It yields the protein CASMSLGGTQETQYF.

This clonotype was seen ten or more times. The chain links TRBV7-2 to TRBJ1-6, with unresolved D. Between the trimmed V and J ends, which lost 1 base and 7 bases, there was a span of 8 bases. The V gene's germline CDR1 is SGHTA and CDR2 FQGNSA. The CDR3 contains 14 residues. CDR3 in DNA: TGTGCCAGCAGCTTAGGATTTCGGAATTCACCCCTCCACTTT. This sequence encodes CASSLGFRNSPLHF.

The chain links TRBV28 to TRBJ1-5; D is unresolved. V dropped 5 bases and J dropped 1 base, with 6 bases sitting between them. Germline values: CDR1 MDHEN, CDR2 SYDVKM. CDR3 length: 13 amino acids. CDR3 region: CASSPRSNQPQHF. The DNA of the CDR3 is TGTGCCAGCAGTCCCCGGAGCAATCAGCCCCAGCATTTT.

At least ten counts were recorded for this clonotype. The rearrangement uses TRBV12-3 or TRBV12-4 and TRBJ1-1; possible D gene TRBD1, 5 bases. The CDR3 covers 14 residues. Between the trimmed V and J ends, which lost 2 bases and 5 bases, there was a span of 12 bases. Written as DNA, the CDR3 is TGTGCCAGCAGTTTAAGGGGAGGGGTAACTGAAGCTTTCTTT. Its translation: CASSLRGGVTEAFF.

In its sample, this clonotype was seen a few times. This rearrangement joins TRBV27 to TRBJ2-5, with TRBD2 identical over 13 bases. The CDR3 spans 13 residues. Unmatched junction bases numbered 3, after V lost 10 bases and J lost 4 bases. Germline V lookup: CDR1 MNHEY, CDR2 SMNVEV (reference sequence). The CDR3 sequence: CATRTSGRETQYF. The CDR3 bases are TGTGCCACCAGGACTAGCGGGAGAGAGACCCAGTACTTC.

This clonotype was observed many times. The rearrangement joins TRBV7-2 to TRBJ2-5; D perhaps matches TRBD2 (7 bases). CDR1 is SGHTA and CDR2 is FQGNSA in the germline V gene. Trimming removed 3 bases at V and 2 bases at J, with 16 bases between. This CDR3 has 16 residues. CDR3 DNA: TGTGCCAGCAGCTTGGCGGGGGCAGCCGCTCAAGAGACCCAGTACTTC. Translating it yields CASSLAGAAAQETQYF.